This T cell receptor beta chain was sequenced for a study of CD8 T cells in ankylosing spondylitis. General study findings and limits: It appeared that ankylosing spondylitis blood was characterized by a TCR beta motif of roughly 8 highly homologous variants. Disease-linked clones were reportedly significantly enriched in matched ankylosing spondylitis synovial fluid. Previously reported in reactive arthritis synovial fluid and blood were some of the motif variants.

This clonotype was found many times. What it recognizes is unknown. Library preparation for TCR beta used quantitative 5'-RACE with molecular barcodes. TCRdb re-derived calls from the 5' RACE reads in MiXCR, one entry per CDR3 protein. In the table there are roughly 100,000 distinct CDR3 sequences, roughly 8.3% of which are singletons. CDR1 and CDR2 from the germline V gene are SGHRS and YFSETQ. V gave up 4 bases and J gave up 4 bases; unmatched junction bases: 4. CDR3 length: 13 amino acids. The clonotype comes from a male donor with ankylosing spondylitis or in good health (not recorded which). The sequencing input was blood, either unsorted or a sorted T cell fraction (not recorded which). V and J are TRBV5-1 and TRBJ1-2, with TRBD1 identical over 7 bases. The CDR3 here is CASSRRDSYGYTF. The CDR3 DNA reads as TGCGCCAGCAGCCGCAGGGACAGCTATGGCTACACCTTC.